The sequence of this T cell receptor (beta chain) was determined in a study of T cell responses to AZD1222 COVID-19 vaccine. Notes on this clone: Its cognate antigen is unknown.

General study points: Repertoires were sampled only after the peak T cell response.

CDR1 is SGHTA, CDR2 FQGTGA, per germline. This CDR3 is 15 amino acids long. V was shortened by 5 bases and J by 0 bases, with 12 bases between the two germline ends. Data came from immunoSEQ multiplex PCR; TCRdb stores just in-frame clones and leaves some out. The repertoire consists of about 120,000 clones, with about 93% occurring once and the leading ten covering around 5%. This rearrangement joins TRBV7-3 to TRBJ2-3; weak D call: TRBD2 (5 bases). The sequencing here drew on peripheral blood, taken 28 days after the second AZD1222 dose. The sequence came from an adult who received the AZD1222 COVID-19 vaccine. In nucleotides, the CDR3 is TGTGCCAGCAGCGCATGGGGAGCTAGCACAGATACGCAGTATTTT. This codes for CASSAWGASTDTQYF.